Presented here are 9 T cell receptor beta chains from one specimen sequenced in a study of cytomegalovirus exposure and HLA in healthy donors. A multiplex PCR was run with 60 Vbeta primers and 13 Jbeta primers. The assay was immunoSEQ multiplex PCR, and TCRdb's table has in-frame clones only and misses some. The top ten hold around 0.31% of the sample, which has around 190,000 clones, roughly 90% seen once. The source material was PBMCs. The receptors derive from a young woman in good health and CMV-seronegative.

The chain uses TRBV11-2 and TRBJ2-7; perhaps TRBD1 as D (7 bases). This CDR3 is 15 amino acids long. Germline V gives CDR1 SGHAT, CDR2 FQNNGV. V gave up 1 base and J gave up 2 bases, with 12 bases separating them. CDR3 in DNA: TGTGCCAGCAGCTTAGCCCAGGGGGGCCCCTACGAGCAGTACTTC. Amino acid sequence: CASSLAQGGPYEQYF.

V usage is TRBV11-2 and J usage is TRBJ2-6; D uncertain. Trimming took 5 bases from V and 0 from J, leaving 8 bases between them. CDR1 is SGHAT, CDR2 FQNNGV, per germline. CDR3 length: 15 amino acids. The CDR3 DNA reads as TGTGCCAGCAGCGCCTATACCTCTGGGGCCAACGTCCTGACTTTC. It is translated as CASSAYTSGANVLTF. The full variable domain, its missing parts supplied by reference TRBV11-2 and TRBJ2-6, is EAGVAQSPRYKIIEKRQSVAFWCNPISGHATLYWYQQILGQGPKLLIQFQNNGVVDDSQLPKDRFSAERLKGVDSTLKIQPAKLEDSAVYLCASSAYTSGANVLTFGAGSRLTVL.

The chain is built from TRBV12-5 and TRBJ2-7; no clear D. The CDR3 covers 15 residues. Deletions cut 0 bases from V and 2 bases from J, with 11 bases between. Germline V gene data show CDR1 as LGHNT and CDR2 as FRNRAP. The DNA of the CDR3 is TGTGCTAGTGGTTTGGTACTACCTCAACCCTACGAGCAGTACTTC. Translating it yields CASGLVLPQPYEQYF. Full variable domain (remainder filled in from reference TRBV12-5 and TRBJ2-7): DARVTQTPRHKVTEMGQEVTMRCQPILGHNTVFWYRQTMMQGLELLAYFRNRAPLDDSGMPKDRFSAEMPDATLATLKIQPSEPRDSAVYFCASGLVLPQPYEQYFGPGTRLTVT.

The chain combines TRBV21-1 with TRBJ1-5; the table names TRBD1, a call not compared with the DNA. TRBV21-1 has pseudogene status. The CDR3 covers 14 residues. CDR3 coding DNA: TGTGCCAGCACCCCAAGACAGGGCGGCCAGCCCCAGCATTTT. Translated: CASTPRQGGQPQHF.

This clone was picked up a small number of times. This chain uses TRBV10-3 with TRBJ1-1; D might be TRBD1 (5 bases). Trimming stripped 6 bases from V and 1 base from J, with 15 bases between. The germline V gene encodes CDR1 ENHRY and CDR2 SYGVKD. This CDR3 is 15 amino acids long. CDR3 region: CAIRSDKLTNTEAFF. The CDR3 nucleotides are TGTGCCATCAGATCGGACAAGCTAACGAACACTGAAGCTTTCTTT.

J is TRBJ1-2 and V is TRBV19; 9 nucleotides match TRBD1. Losses at the gene ends were 5 bases for V and 8 bases for J; bases not matched to a gene: 18. Germline CDR1 reads LNHDA; CDR2 reads SQIVND (reference sequence). The CDR3 spans 17 residues. This CDR3 reads CASSSADTGGAYMGYTF. The CDR3 DNA sequence: TGTGCCAGTAGTTCCGCCGACACAGGGGGCGCGTATATGGGCTACACCTTC.

V gene TRBV5-1 combines with J gene TRBJ1-1; D may be TRBD1 (5 bases). CDR1 and CDR2 (germline): SGHRS, YFSETQ. This CDR3 comprises 13 residues. V gave up 7 bases and J gave up 2 bases, with 12 bases separating them. CDR3 coding DNA: TGCGCCAGCTCGGAGGGACTTAACACTGAAGCTTTCTTT. This sequence encodes CASSEGLNTEAFF.

This rearrangement joins TRBV5-1 to TRBJ1-2; no definite D call. V lost 4 bases and J 5 bases, leaving 9 bases between the germline ends. Germline values: CDR1 SGHRS, CDR2 YFSETQ. CDR3 length equals 12 residues. Written as DNA, the CDR3 is TGCGCCAGCAGCGCGGGGAGGTATGGCTACACCTTC. Its protein product is CASSAGRYGYTF.

The chain couples TRBV2 to TRBJ2-2; TRBD2 agrees at 7 bases. Germline trimming cut 4 bases from V and 1 base from J; bases unmatched to any gene: 3. Germline V gene data show CDR1 as SNHLY and CDR2 as FYNNEI. The CDR3 contains 15 residues. The CDR3 sequence: CASSAGGGNTGELFF. The DNA for the CDR3 is TGTGCCAGCAGTGCCGGCGGGGGGAACACCGGGGAGCTGTTTTTT. The full variable domain, completed using reference TRBV2 and TRBJ2-2, is EPEVTQTPSHQVTQMGQEVILRCVPISNHLYFYWYRQILGQKVEFLVSFYNNEISEKSEIFDDQFSVERPDGSNFTLKIRSTKLEDSAMYFCASSAGGGNTGELFFGEGSRLTVL.